The rows below give T cell receptor beta chains drawn from one sample of a study of T cell responses to AZD1222 COVID-19 vaccine. TCRdb keeps only in-frame clones here, not all; method: immunoSEQ multiplex PCR. This table has 200,000 or so clones, approximately 93% appearing once. Here the sequenced sample was peripheral blood, taken 28 days after the second AZD1222 dose. These receptor sequences come from an adult who received the AZD1222 COVID-19 vaccine. The CDR3 runs from the conserved cysteine through the conserved F or W. D genes are given only for firm matches. The size field is filled for only some rows; it gives once, few, many or a size class.

>TRBV19|TRBD1|TRBJ2-5|once
TGTGCCAGTAGTATAGGGACAGGCCTCCAAGAGACCCAGTACTTC
CASSIGTGLQETQYF
>TRBV5-4|TRBD1|TRBJ1-4|-
TGTGCCAGCAGCCTAGACAGGGTCCCTAATGAAAAACTGTTTTTT
CASSLDRVPNEKLFF
>TRBV5-1|-|TRBJ2-3|few
TGCGCCAGCAGCTTGGGGGGCACAGATACGCAGTATTTT
CASSLGGTDTQYF
>TRBV5-4|-|TRBJ1-1|once
TGTGCCAGCAGCTTAGGCGGCATGAACACTGAAGCTTTCTTT
CASSLGGMNTEAFF
>TRBV7-2|TRBD2|TRBJ2-1|once
TGTGCCAGCAGCTCCAGGCGGGGGGGGTCTCACAATGAGCAGTTCTTC
CASSSRRGGSHNEQFF
>TRBV15|-|TRBJ1-3|-
TGTGCCACCAGCAGAGAGGTTCTCGGCTCTGGAAACACCATATATTTT
CATSREVLGSGNTIYF
>TRBV6-5|-|TRBJ2-3|-
TGTGCCAGCAGAGAGCCGGGGGGCATAGATACGCAGTATTTT
CASREPGGIDTQYF
>TRBV19|-|TRBJ1-1|-
TGTGCCAGTAGCCAAATGCTTCGGATGAACACTGAAGCTTTCTTT
CASSQMLRMNTEAFF
>TRBV2|-|TRBJ1-6|-
TGTGCCAGCAGTGAGGACGGGGTCCATAATTCACCCCTCCACTTT
CASSEDGVHNSPLHF
>TRBV10-3|-|TRBJ1-2|-
TGTGCCATCCGGGACACAGCTAACTATGGCTACACCTTC
CAIRDTANYGYTF
>TRBV19|-|TRBJ2-7|-
TGTGCCAGTAGCCTAGACGGGACCCTGGGCGGGAACGAGCAGTACTTC
CASSLDGTLGGNEQYF
>TRBV2|-|TRBJ1-1|once
TGTGCCAGCAGTCAAGGGGGGGAGAGGACTGAAGCTTTCTTT
CASSQGGERTEAFF
>TRBV18|-|TRBJ2-5|-
TGTGCCAGCTCACCCGGCTACCAGTACCAAGAGACCCAGTACTTC
CASSPGYQYQETQYF
>TRBV6-5|-|TRBJ2-5|-
TGTGCCAGCAGATTGGACGGCCAAGAGACCCAGTACTTC
CASRLDGQETQYF
>TRBV3-1/TRBV3-2|TRBD2|TRBJ2-3|-
TGTGCCAGCAGCCAAGAACTAGCGGACCTCACAGATACGCAGTATTTT
CASSQELADLTDTQYF
>TRBV9|TRBD1|TRBJ1-6|-
TGTGCCAGCAGCGGGGGGACAGGGTATAATTCACCCCTCCACTTT
CASSGGTGYNSPLHF
>TRBV3-1/TRBV3-2|-|TRBJ1-5|-
TGTGCCAGCAGCCAAGGGGTCAGGTATAGCAATCAGCCCCAGCATTTT
CASSQGVRYSNQPQHF
>TRBV7-3|-|TRBJ1-6|-
TGTGCCAGCAGCAACGGGGGGACACTAAATTCACCCCTCCACTTT
CASSNGGTLNSPLHF
>TRBV29-1|-|TRBJ1-5|-
TGCAGCGTTGTTGTACAGGGCAATCAGCCCCAGCATTTT
CSVVVQGNQPQHF
>TRBV9|-|TRBJ2-7|-
TGTGCCAGCAGCGTAGGTCAAGGGGTGGGGTACGAGCAGTACTTC
CASSVGQGVGYEQYF
>TRBV3-1/TRBV3-2|-|TRBJ1-5|-
TGTGCCAGCAGCCCGGACAGAAATCAGCCCCAGCATTTT
CASSPDRNQPQHF
>TRBV7-2|-|TRBJ1-1|-
TGTGCCAGCAGCTTCCTTGGGGGGTACACTGAAGCTTTCTTT
CASSFLGGYTEAFF
>TRBV7-6|TRBD2|TRBJ2-3|once
TGTGCCAGCAGCTTCTCCGTTGAGCGGGGGTTAACAGATACGCAGTATTTT
CASSFSVERGLTDTQYF
>TRBV2|-|TRBJ2-7|-
TGTGCCAGCAGAGAGACAGTCTACGAGCAGTACTTC
CASRETVYEQYF
>TRBV18|-|TRBJ1-2|-
TGTGCCAGCTCACCTGGTGGGGGGGGCGCGGACTATGGCTACACCTTC
CASSPGGGGADYGYTF
>TRBV7-9|-|TRBJ1-1|few
TGTGCCAGCAGCTTAGAGTCGAACACTGAAGCTTTCTTT
CASSLESNTEAFF
>TRBV12-3/TRBV12-4|TRBD1|TRBJ1-1|-
TGTGCCAGCAGCGGACAGGGTGAAGCTTTCTTT
CASSGQGEAFF
>TRBV2|-|TRBJ1-6|-
TGTGCCAGCAGTGAAATTCAAGGGTATCGTTCACCCCTCCACTTT
CASSEIQGYRSPLHF
>TRBV6-4|-|TRBJ1-1|-
TGTGCCAGCAGTGATCCAGGAATAGAAGGCACTGAAGCTTTCTTT
CASSDPGIEGTEAFF
>TRBV30|-|TRBJ1-4|-
TGTGCCTGGAGGTGTTTCCGGAAAGCAACTAATGAAAAACTGTTTTTT
CAWRCFRKATNEKLFF
>TRBV7-8|TRBD1|TRBJ2-5|-
TGTGCCAGCAGCTTAGCAGGGACAGATCAAGAGACCCAGTACTTC
CASSLAGTDQETQYF
>TRBV5-8|-|TRBJ1-2|-
TGTGCCAGCAGCTCGCGGCATGGCTACACCTTC
CASSSRHGYTF
>TRBV29-1|-|TRBJ1-2|-
TGCAGCGGCTTTAGCCCCAGTGCGTTTGGCTACACCTTC
CSGFSPSAFGYTF
>TRBV5-4|-|TRBJ2-1|-
TGTGCCAGCAGTCAAAAGGAGGGACCGAGGTATGAGCAGTTCTTC
CASSQKEGPRYEQFF
>TRBV6-1|-|TRBJ2-7|-
TGTGCCAGCAGTGAACCGAACACCTACGAGCAGTACTTC
CASSEPNTYEQYF
>TRBV18|TRBD1|TRBJ1-3|-
TGTGCCAGCTCACCCCCCCTGGACAGGCGTTTCTCTGGAAACACCATATATTTT
CASSPPLDRRFSGNTIYF
>TRBV6-5|-|TRBJ1-2|-
TGTGCCAGCAGTTACGGCATCGACTCCAACTATGGCTACACCTTC
CASSYGIDSNYGYTF
>TRBV5-1|-|TRBJ1-2|-
TGCGCCAGCAGCTTGGGTTCAGCTGGCTACACCTTC
CASSLGSAGYTF
>TRBV27|-|TRBJ1-3|few
TGTGCCAGCAGTTCGACAGGCCCTGGAAACACCATATATTTT
CASSSTGPGNTIYF